Following are 20 T cell receptor beta chains from one sample sequenced in a study of blood T cells in healthy people across ages. With a J-beta primer mix and a sample-barcoded 5' primer, a second PCR ran about 7 to 12 cycles. MiXCR, applied by TCRdb to the 5' RACE reads, yields one record per CDR3 protein. The sample holds about 1.1 million distinct CDR3 sequences, roughly two fifths seen once. Sequences were obtained from blood. The receptors stem from a man aged 18 to 29 in good health.

This clonotype was counted only a few times. The rearrangement uses TRBV12-3 or TRBV12-4 and TRBJ2-1; D ambiguous. V lost 4 bases to trimming and J lost 10 bases, with 23 bases between them. The CDR3 extends over 16 amino acids. CDR3 DNA sequence: TGTGCCAGCAGTTCCCCACAGTGGGGTACAATGATGGAGCAGTTCTTC. Translating it yields CASSSPQWGTMMEQFF.

The V call is TRBV27, the J call TRBJ2-3, with D possibly being TRBD1 (6 bases). Germline CDR1 reads MNHEY; CDR2 reads SMNVEV (reference sequence). Between the trimmed V and J ends, which lost 5 bases and 2 bases, there was a span of 20 bases. The CDR3 runs 17 residues. The CDR3 DNA reads as TGTGCCAGCAGTCGTCCCAGGGAGTCAGGGGTCACAGATACGCAGTATTTT. Translation: CASSRPRESGVTDTQYF.

To note about this clonotype: Germline and junction disagree at one end, which may indicate a read error. The chain has TRBV3-1 and TRBJ1-1, with D hard to call. Germline assignment: CDR1 LGHDT and CDR2 YNNKEL (reference sequence). The CDR3 is made up of 13 amino acids. CDR3 amino acids: CASSQVTRTEAFF. For the CDR3, the DNA is TGTGCCAGCAGCCAAGTTACCCGCACTGAGGCTTTCTTT.

This clonotype occurred a few times. The chain recombines TRBV6-1 with TRBJ1-2; perhaps TRBD1 as D (5 bases). Germline loops: CDR1 MNHNS, CDR2 SASEGT. V lost 2 bases to trimming and J lost 8 bases, with 15 bases between them. The CDR3 extends over 14 amino acids. The DNA for the CDR3 is TGTGCCAGCAGTGAATCGTTTGGGGGAGAAGGCTACACCTTC. This encodes CASSESFGGEGYTF.

This clonotype appeared a few times. This chain uses TRBV7-2 with TRBJ2-1; maybe TRBD1 (6 bases). The V gene's germline CDR1 is SGHTA and CDR2 FQGNSA. This CDR3 is 14 amino acids long. V lost 5 bases to trimming and J lost 3 bases, with 11 bases between them. As DNA, the CDR3 is TGTGCCAGCAGCATAGGGACAAACTACAATGAGCAGTTCTTC. This codes for CASSIGTNYNEQFF. The full variable domain, its missing parts supplied by reference TRBV7-2 and TRBJ2-1, is GAGVSQSPSNKVTEKGKDVELRCDPISGHTALYWYRQSLGQGLEFLIYFQGNSAPDKSGLPSDRFSAERTGGSVSTLTIQRTQQEDSAVYLCASSIGTNYNEQFFGPGTRLTVL.

This clonotype was picked up many times. A junction end diverges from the germline sequence, so it may reflect a read error. J is TRBJ2-7 and V is TRBV5-1, with TRBD1 matching over 9 bases. Germline V gives CDR1 SGHRS, CDR2 YFSETQ. This CDR3 has 13 amino acids. The chain's CDR3 is CASSLDRGYEQYF. The CDR3 DNA is TGTGCCAGCAGCTTGGACAGGGGTTACGAGCAGTACTTC.

This clonotype was counted a few times. The rearrangement joins TRBV6-5 to TRBJ1-1, with D hard to call. Germline V gene sequence: CDR1 MNHEY, CDR2 SVGAGI. The length of the CDR3 is 13 residues. V dropped 0 bases and J dropped 12 bases, with 14 bases sitting between them. The CDR3 sequence is CASSYSGSQATFF. CDR3 bases: TGTGCCAGCAGTTACTCAGGGTCCCAGGCAACTTTCTTT.

The V gene is TRBV9, the J gene TRBJ1-2; no definite D call. The CDR3 is 12 amino acids. Trimming removed 1 base from V and 8 bases from J, with 9 bases in between. Germline V CDR1 and CDR2: SGDLS, YYNGEE. The CDR3 region has the DNA TGTGCCAGCAGCGTACCCACGGTAGGCTACACCTTC. Its translation: CASSVPTVGYTF.

With respect to this clonotype: The junction departs from germline at one end; a sequencing error may be responsible. The rearrangement joins TRBV5-5 to TRBJ2-1; D gene ambiguous. The J call may be wrong; the DNA end is better matched by TRBJ2-7. Germline-derived CDR1 and CDR2 are SGHKS and YYEKEE (reference sequence). There are 17 residues in the CDR3. CDR3 residues: CASSLGRNAPFSYGQYF. In nucleotides, the CDR3 is TGTGCCAGCAGCTTGGGGAGAAACGCCCCTTTCTCCTACGGGCAGTACTTC.

V is TRBV20-1 and J is TRBJ1-2; D is undetermined. Trimming took off 1 base at V and 8 bases at J, with 11 bases between the two ends. Germline V gives CDR1 DFQATT, CDR2 SNEGSKA (reference sequence). CDR3 length: 12 residues. Here the CDR3 DNA reads TGCAGTGCTAGAGGAGGAGGGATCGGCTACACCTTC. It codes for CSARGGGIGYTF.

The chain uses TRBV2 and TRBJ1-1; D gene uncertain. The ends were cut back, 4 bases at V and 0 bases at J, with 9 bases in the middle. Germline V gene data show CDR1 as SNHLY and CDR2 as FYNNEI. The CDR3 has 14 amino acids. As DNA, the CDR3 is TGTGCCAGCAGTGCCCCGCGTATGAACACTGAAGCTTTCTTT. This encodes CASSAPRMNTEAFF.

This clonotype occurred a few times. Germline is not matched at one junction end, which may reflect a read error. The chain couples TRBV2 to TRBJ1-2; D not resolved. This CDR3 is 14 amino acids long. The V gene's germline CDR1 is SNHLY and CDR2 FYNNEI. In nucleotides, the CDR3 is TGTGCCAGCAGTGAAGGACTGCCCGTCTATCGCTACACCTTC. It is translated as CASSEGLPVYRYTF. Based on the CDR3 plus reference TRBV2 and TRBJ1-2, the full variable domain is EPEVTQTPSHQVTQMGQEVILRCVPISNHLYFYWYRQILGQKVEFLVSFYNNEISEKSEIFDDQFSVERPDGSNFTLKIRSTKLEDSAMYFCASSEGLPVYRYTFGSGTRLTVV.

This clonotype has a handful of counts. This rearrangement joins TRBV10-3 to TRBJ2-1; D is ambiguous. CDR1 is ENHRY, CDR2 SYGVKD, per germline. Trimming took 4 bases from V and 4 from J, leaving 11 bases between them. The CDR3 covers 14 residues. CDR3 DNA: TGTGCCATCAGTGGAGACCCCCATTACAATGAGCAGTTCTTC. As protein: CAISGDPHYNEQFF.

The chain links TRBV12-3 or TRBV12-4 to TRBJ2-7; D is undetermined. The CDR3 covers 13 residues. Trimming shortened V by 2 bases and J by 5 bases, and 10 bases separated the two germline ends. The CDR3 loop is CASSLTTLNEQYF. In DNA, the CDR3 is TGTGCCAGCAGTTTAACTACTCTGAACGAGCAGTACTTC.

The V gene is TRBV5-5, the J gene TRBJ1-1; D is unclear. This CDR3 has 14 amino acids. The V gene lost 4 bases and the J gene lost 3 bases, with 13 bases spanning the gap. Germline V gene lookup returns CDR1 SGHKS and CDR2 YYEKEE (reference sequence). The CDR3 DNA reads as TGTGCCAGCAGCCTACGGAGGTTCGACACTGAAGCTTTCTTT. Translated: CASSLRRFDTEAFF.

The rearrangement uses TRBV20-1 and TRBJ2-5; tentatively, D is TRBD1 (7 bases). Germline V lookup: CDR1 DFQATT, CDR2 SNEGSKA (reference sequence). The CDR3 contains 14 residues. V lost 5 bases and J 11 bases, leaving 24 bases between the germline ends. DNA of the CDR3: TGCAGTGCTGGAGGAGGGGGCGCGGGAAATGAGCAGTACTTC. As protein: CSAGGGGAGNEQYF.

In DNA form, the CDR3 reads TGTGCCAGCAGCCCCCCGCTAGCGGGGCAAGAGACCCAGTACTTC. It specifies CASSPPLAGQETQYF. The chain couples TRBV6-6 to TRBJ2-7; 9 positions match TRBD2. Judging by the DNA end, TRBJ2-5 fits better; the J call may be wrong. From germline, CDR1 is MNHNY and CDR2 SVGAGI (reference sequence). The CDR3 loop spans 15 amino acids.

This clonotype has a single count. The junction and the germline gene differ at one end; a read error may be behind it. This chain joins TRBV28 and TRBJ1-5; D is uncertain. The CDR3 spans 14 residues. Germline values: CDR1 MDHEN, CDR2 SYDVKM. CDR3 amino acids: CAGSLNAAGQPQHF. The CDR3 DNA sequence: TGTGCCGGCAGTTTAAATGCTGCGGGGCAGCCCCAGCATTTT.

The chain carries TRBV5-1 and TRBJ2-1; unclear D gene. CDR1 SGHRS and CDR2 YFSETQ come from the germline V gene. The V end was cut by 3 bases, the J end by 7 bases, with 17 bases between. There are 15 residues in the CDR3. CDR3 nucleotides: TGCGCCAGCAGCTGGGCCCCGGAACGGCCAAATGAGCAGTTCTTC. Translating gives CASSWAPERPNEQFF.

V usage is TRBV10-3 and J usage is TRBJ1-2; no reliable D call. V was trimmed by 6 bases and J by 4 bases, leaving 15 bases between them. CDR3 length: 14 amino acids. Germline V gives CDR1 ENHRY, CDR2 SYGVKD. The CDR3 sequence: CAIRDPGGSYGYTF. CDR3 coding DNA: TGTGCCATCAGGGACCCCGGTGGATCCTATGGCTACACCTTC.